Each of the 16 T cell receptor beta chains below was sequenced from the same sample in a study of spatial heterogeneity in lung cancer. Broader study findings: Mutation counts in tumors were tracked by counts of expanded intratumoral alpha and beta TCRs.

The time point: sample taken at primary tumor resection. For these TCRs, the target antigens are not known. TCRdb reprocessed the 5' RACE reads with MiXCR, giving one entry per CDR3 protein. The table shows fewer than 7,000 distinct CDR3 sequences, with roughly an eighth occurring only once. Sequencing was performed on lung tumor tissue, taken at surgery. Source of these receptors: a male donor with early-stage non-small cell lung cancer.

This clonotype has only a few counts. This beta chain is a stray read from a library made for alpha chains; its abundance is not meaningful. This chain uses TRBV6-1 with TRBJ2-1; D is undetermined. Trimming pared 0 bases from V and 0 bases from J, leaving 6 bases between. The CDR3 is 15 amino acids. Germline V gene lookup returns CDR1 MNHNS and CDR2 SASEGT. This CDR3 is CASSEAVSSYNEQFF. Written as DNA, the CDR3 is TGTGCCAGCAGTGAAGCGGTGAGCTCCTACAATGAGCAGTTCTTC.

Turning to this clonotype: The size of this beta chain means little, since it is a stray read in a library made for alpha chains. V is TRBV12-5 and J is TRBJ1-5, with D unresolved. With 3 bases removed from V and 0 bases from J, the gap between germline ends came to 9 bases. The CDR3 totals 15 residues. In germline, CDR1 is LGHNT, CDR2 FRNRAP. CDR3 protein: CASGLSVYSNQPQHF. CDR3 coding DNA: TGTGCTAGTGGTTTATCGGTTTATAGCAATCAGCCCCAGCATTTT.

As concerns this clonotype: Little can be read into the size of this beta chain, an off-target read in a library designed for alpha chains. J is TRBJ1-1 and V is TRBV12-3 or TRBV12-4; D is ambiguous. CDR3 length equals 14 residues. The V end lost 4 bases, the J end lost 4 bases, and 13 bases lay between the germline ends. The CDR3 bases are TGTGCCAGCAGTTCACCTCTCTTAAGCACTGAAGCTTTCTTT. This sequence encodes CASSSPLLSTEAFF.

This clonotype was detected ten times or more. This beta chain slipped into a library made for alpha chains as a stray read, so its size is not meaningful. The V and J genes are TRBV30 and TRBJ2-1; 8 nucleotides agree with TRBD2. Trimming took 1 base from V and 7 from J; bases not matched to a gene: 9. Germline lookup yields CDR1 GTSNPN and CDR2 SVGIG (reference sequence). The CDR3 runs to 15 residues. The CDR3 DNA sequence: TGTGCCTGGAGTGGGTTTAGCGGGAAGGAGAATGAGCAGTTCTTC. Translated: CAWSGFSGKENEQFF. Full variable domain (outside the CDR3, taken from reference TRBV30 and TRBJ2-1): SQTIHQWPATLVQPVGSPLSLECTVEGTSNPNLYWYRQAAGRGLQLLFYSVGIGQISSEVPQNLSASRPQDRQFILSSKKLLLSDSGFYLCAWSGFSGKENEQFFGPGTRLTVL.

This clonotype has a count of ten or more. This beta chain represents an off-target read in a library built for alpha chains; its size is of limited meaning. The chain couples TRBV12-3 or TRBV12-4 to TRBJ2-3, with 8 bases fitting TRBD2. The V gene end was trimmed by 5 bases and the J gene end by 2 bases; junction bases not matched to a gene: 6. This CDR3 contains 15 residues. The CDR3: CASSRAGELTDTQYF. The CDR3 bases are TGTGCCAGCAGTCGAGCGGGAGAGCTCACAGATACGCAGTATTTT.

This clonotype is labeled as medium-sized. Because this beta chain is a stray read in a library intended to capture alpha chains, its abundance should not be given much weight. The chain has TRBV5-4 and TRBJ1-2, with D perhaps TRBD1 (5 bases). The CDR3 sequence is 13 residues long. Germline values: CDR1 SGHNT, CDR2 YYREEE (reference sequence). V lost 1 base to trimming and J lost 4 bases, with 8 bases between them. DNA of the CDR3: TGTGCCAGCAGCTTGACAGGTAGCTATGGCTACACCTTC. Encoded protein: CASSLTGSYGYTF.

In this sample, this clonotype is medium-sized. This beta chain appears as a stray read in a library generated for alpha chains; its size is not informative. The V call is TRBV19, the J call TRBJ2-5; D unresolved. This CDR3 region has 11 residues. V was cut by 10 bases and J by 2 bases, with 8 bases left in between. Germline V gene lookup returns CDR1 LNHDA and CDR2 SQIVND (reference sequence). This chain's CDR3 is CATEQQETQYF. The CDR3 nucleotides are TGTGCCACTGAACAACAAGAGACCCAGTACTTC.

This clonotype was seen a handful of times. This beta chain is a stray sequence in a library constructed for alpha chains; its clone size is not meaningful. V gene TRBV27 combines with J gene TRBJ1-1, with unresolved D. Germline CDR1 MNHEY, CDR2 SMNVEV (reference sequence). Trimming pared 2 bases from V and 4 bases from J, leaving 8 bases between. The CDR3 is 13 residues long. CDR3 sequence: CASSLRESTEAFF. CDR3 DNA: TGTGCCAGCAGTTTAAGGGAGTCCACTGAAGCTTTCTTT.

On this clonotype itself: The size of this beta chain means little, since it is a stray read in a library made for alpha chains. This chain connects TRBV2 to TRBJ1-2, with 7 positions matching TRBD1. V was pared by 5 bases and J by 0 bases, with 6 bases of the junction left unmatched. This CDR3 contains 15 residues. CDR1 is SNHLY and CDR2 is FYNNEI in the germline V gene. The CDR3 region is CASSSTGEPNYGYTF. In nucleotides, the CDR3 is TGTGCCAGCAGTTCTACAGGGGAACCTAACTATGGCTACACCTTC.

This clonotype was found many times. The size of this beta chain means little, since it is a stray read in a library made for alpha chains. The chain combines TRBV21-1 with TRBJ2-2. TRBV21-1 is a pseudogene segment. This CDR3 is built from 14 residues. The CDR3 nucleotides are TGTGCCAGCAGCAATAAAGAGGCCACCGGGGAGCTGTTTTTT. Translated: CASSNKEATGELFF.

Notes on this clonotype: This beta chain came through as a stray read in a library set up for alpha chains, and its size says little. The chain couples TRBV10-3 to TRBJ2-7; TRBD1 is a possible D gene (6 bases). This CDR3 is 14 amino acids long. V was trimmed by 5 bases and J by 0 bases, leaving 11 bases between them. Germline CDR1 ENHRY, CDR2 SYGVKD. CDR3: CAISPQGPSYEQYF. CDR3 in DNA: TGTGCCATCAGTCCGCAGGGGCCCTCCTACGAGCAGTACTTC.

The table lists this clonotype with many counts. This beta chain is a stray read from a library made for alpha chains; its abundance is not meaningful. The chain is built from TRBV4-3 and TRBJ1-5; the D gene is possibly TRBD1 (6 bases). V lost 5 bases, J lost 0 bases, and 11 bases lay in between. Looked up from germline, CDR1 is LGHNA and CDR2 is YSLEER. The CDR3 is 15 residues long. CDR3 DNA sequence: TGCGCCAGCAGCGGTCAGGGGTATAGCAATCAGCCCCAGCATTTT. Translating gives CASSGQGYSNQPQHF.

To note about this clonotype: This beta chain is a stray read from a library made for alpha chains; its abundance is not meaningful. This rearrangement joins TRBV27 to TRBJ1-2, with a weak D call TRBD1 (5 bases). V lost 4 bases, J lost 8 bases, and 17 bases lay in between. Germline assignment: CDR1 MNHEY and CDR2 SMNVEV (reference sequence). This CDR3 is 14 amino acids long. CDR3 nucleotides: TGTGCCAGCAGTTCCTCTCCCCGGGGGAAGGGCTACACCTTC. This gives the protein CASSSSPRGKGYTF.

This clonotype was recorded a few times. For a library built for alpha chains, this beta chain is a stray read; little rests on its size. This rearrangement joins TRBV3-1 to TRBJ2-3; D is unresolved. The germline V and J ends were trimmed by 3 bases and 2 bases, with 3 bases remaining between them. This CDR3 is built from 12 residues. From germline, CDR1 is LGHDT and CDR2 YNNKEL (reference sequence). The DNA for the CDR3 is TGTGCCAGCAGCCACTTCACAGATACGCAGTATTTT. It codes for CASSHFTDTQYF.

There are many counts of this clonotype. This beta chain represents an off-target read in a library built for alpha chains; its size is of limited meaning. The chain employs TRBV11-1 and TRBJ1-4; unclear D gene. The CDR3 runs to 14 residues. CDR1 is SGHAT, CDR2 FQDESV, per germline (reference sequence). The V end lost 1 base, the J end lost 8 bases, and 11 bases lay between the germline ends. CDR3: CASSLGILTEKLFF. As DNA, the CDR3 is TGTGCCAGCAGCTTAGGGATTCTAACCGAAAAACTGTTTTTT.

Details on this clonotype: This beta chain slipped into a library made for alpha chains as a stray read, so its size is not meaningful. J is TRBJ1-2 and V is TRBV15; D is unclear. Germline V CDR1 and CDR2: LNHNV, YYDKDF (reference sequence). The CDR3 is made up of 13 amino acids. Trimming removed 0 bases at V and 3 bases at J, with 5 bases between. DNA for the CDR3: TGTGCCACCAGCAGAGAACTTCACTATGGCTACACCTTC. Encoded protein: CATSRELHYGYTF.